This paragraph covers one TCR beta chain sequence. Antigen specificity is unknown. The method was immunoSEQ multiplex PCR; TCRdb's version includes in-frame clones alone and lacks a portion of them. The sample consists of 55,000 to 65,000 clones, roughly 90% of them appearing once. CDR1 is MGHRA, CDR2 YSYEKL, per germline. Trimming cost V 4 bases and J 5 bases, with 7 bases left between them. The CDR3 extends over 12 amino acids. This specimen comes from a study of cytomegalovirus exposure and HLA in healthy donors. Study-wide findings and caveats: One later analysis, an examination of the 100 to 150 validation repertoires, found that first-cohort TCR clusters tended to co-occur in them. The listing of 150 or so TCR beta chains classed them as cytomegalovirus-associated. Researchers reported that a few CMV-associated chains were confirmed in vitro as CMV antigen-specific.

This chain connects TRBV4-1 to TRBJ2-3; D gene uncertain. The sequenced sample was PBMCs. This receptor was identified in a man aged 18 to 29 in good health and CMV-seronegative. The CDR3 DNA reads TGCGCCAGCAGCCCAAGTAGAGATACGCAGTATTTT. It is translated as CASSPSRDTQYF.